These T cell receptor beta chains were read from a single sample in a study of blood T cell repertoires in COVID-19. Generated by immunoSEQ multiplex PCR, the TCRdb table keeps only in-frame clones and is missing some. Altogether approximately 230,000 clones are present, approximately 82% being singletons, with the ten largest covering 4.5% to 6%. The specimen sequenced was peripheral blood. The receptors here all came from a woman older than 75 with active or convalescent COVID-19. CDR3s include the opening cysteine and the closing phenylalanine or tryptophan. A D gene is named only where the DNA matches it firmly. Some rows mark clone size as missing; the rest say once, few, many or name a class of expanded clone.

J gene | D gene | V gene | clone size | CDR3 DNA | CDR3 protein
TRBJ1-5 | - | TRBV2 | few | TGTGCCAGCTGGGGGGACCCTAACCAGCCCCAGCATTTT | CASWGDPNQPQHF
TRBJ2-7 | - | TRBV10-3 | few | TGTGCCATACGAGGGGGGGCTACCTCCTACGAGCAGTACTTC | CAIRGGATSYEQYF
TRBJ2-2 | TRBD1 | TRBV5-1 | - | TGCGCCAGCAGCGCGGGACAGGGGGACACCGGGGAGCTGTTTTTT | CASSAGQGDTGELFF
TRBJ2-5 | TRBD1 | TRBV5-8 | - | TGTGCCAGCAGCTGGGGCAGACAGGGGATGGAGACCCAGTACTTC | CASSWGRQGMETQYF
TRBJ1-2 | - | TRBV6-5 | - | TGTGCCAGCAGCCAAAGGGGGGGGCTCTATGGCTACACCTTC | CASSQRGGLYGYTF
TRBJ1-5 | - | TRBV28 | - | TGTGCCAGCAGTTTATTTGGGGGCCACCTCAATCAGCCCCAGCATTTT | CASSLFGGHLNQPQHF
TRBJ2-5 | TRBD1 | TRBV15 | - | TGTGCCACCAGCTCGACAGGGCTCGAGACCCAGTACTTC | CATSSTGLETQYF
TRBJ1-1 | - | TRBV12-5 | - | TGTGCTAGTGGTTTGGTCCACCAGGGGAACACTGAAGCTTTCTTT | CASGLVHQGNTEAFF
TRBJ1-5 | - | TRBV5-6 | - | TGTGCCAGCAGCTTATCACTCTTCAATCAGCCCCAGCATTTT | CASSLSLFNQPQHF
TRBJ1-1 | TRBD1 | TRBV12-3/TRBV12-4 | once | TGTGCCAGCAGGCCCGGGACAGGGTTTGACGCTTTCTTT | CASRPGTGFDAFF
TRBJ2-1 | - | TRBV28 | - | TGTGCCAGCAGTTTAATGGACAGAGAGTTCTTC | CASSLMDREFF
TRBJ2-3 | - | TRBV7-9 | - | TGTGCCAGTACGGGGGGCGGGAGCACAGATACGCAGTATTTT | CASTGGGSTDTQYF
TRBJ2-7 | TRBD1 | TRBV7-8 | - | TGTGCCAGCAGCAGACAGGGGGCATCCTACGAGCAGTACTTC | CASSRQGASYEQYF
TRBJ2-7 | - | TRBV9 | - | TGTGCCAGCAGCGTAGACGCCGGGGGGCACGAGCAGTACTTC | CASSVDAGGHEQYF
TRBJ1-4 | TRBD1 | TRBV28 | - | TGTGCCAGCAGTCCATTGGACAGGGACCAAGAAAAACTGTTTTTT | CASSPLDRDQEKLFF
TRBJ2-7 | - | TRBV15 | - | TGTGCCACCAGCTCCCCTAGGGGCCTCTGGGAGCAGTACTTC | CATSSPRGLWEQYF
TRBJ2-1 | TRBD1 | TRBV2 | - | TGTGCCAACGGACAGGCGGAAAACAATGAGCAGTTCTTC | CANGQAENNEQFF
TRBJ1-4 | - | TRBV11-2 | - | TGTGCCAGCAGCTTATCCGGAGCTACTAATGAAAAACTGTTTTTT | CASSLSGATNEKLFF